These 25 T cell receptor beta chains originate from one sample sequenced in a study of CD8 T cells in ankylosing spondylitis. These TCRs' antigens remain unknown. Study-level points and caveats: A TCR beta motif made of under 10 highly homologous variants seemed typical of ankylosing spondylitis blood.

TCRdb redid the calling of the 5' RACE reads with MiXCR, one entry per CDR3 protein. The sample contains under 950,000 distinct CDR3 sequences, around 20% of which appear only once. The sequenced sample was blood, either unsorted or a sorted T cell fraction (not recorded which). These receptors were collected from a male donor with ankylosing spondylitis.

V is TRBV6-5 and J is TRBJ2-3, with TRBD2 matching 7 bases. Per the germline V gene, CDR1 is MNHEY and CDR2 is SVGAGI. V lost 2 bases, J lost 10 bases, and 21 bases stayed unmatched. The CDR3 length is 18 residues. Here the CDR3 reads CASSYTQLGGSSTVPQYF. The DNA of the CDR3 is TGTGCCAGCAGTTACACCCAGCTTGGCGGGAGTTCGACGGTCCCGCAGTATTTT.

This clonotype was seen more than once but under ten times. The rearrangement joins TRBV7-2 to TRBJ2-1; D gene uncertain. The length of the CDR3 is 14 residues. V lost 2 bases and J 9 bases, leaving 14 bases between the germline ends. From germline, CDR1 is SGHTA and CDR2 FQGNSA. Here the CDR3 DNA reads TGTGCCAGCAGCTTAACTGGTCCTGTTGGTGAGCAGTTCTTC. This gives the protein CASSLTGPVGEQFF.

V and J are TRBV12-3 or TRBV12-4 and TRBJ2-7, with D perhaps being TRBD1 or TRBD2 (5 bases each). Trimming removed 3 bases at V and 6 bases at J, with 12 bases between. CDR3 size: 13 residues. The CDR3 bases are TGTGCCAGCAGTTTCCGGGGCCCCCTCGAGCAGTACTTC. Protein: CASSFRGPLEQYF.

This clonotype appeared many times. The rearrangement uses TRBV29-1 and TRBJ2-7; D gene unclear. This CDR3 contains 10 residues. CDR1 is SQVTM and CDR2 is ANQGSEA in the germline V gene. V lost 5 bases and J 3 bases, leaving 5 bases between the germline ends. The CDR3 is CSVFIYEQYF. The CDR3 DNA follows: TGCAGCGTTTTCATCTACGAGCAGTACTTC.

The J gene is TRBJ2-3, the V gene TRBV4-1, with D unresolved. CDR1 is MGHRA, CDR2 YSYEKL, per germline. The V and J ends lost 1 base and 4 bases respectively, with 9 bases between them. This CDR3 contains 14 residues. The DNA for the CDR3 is TGCGCCAGCAGCCAAGTATCGTCCCCAGATACGCAGTATTTT. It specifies CASSQVSSPDTQYF.

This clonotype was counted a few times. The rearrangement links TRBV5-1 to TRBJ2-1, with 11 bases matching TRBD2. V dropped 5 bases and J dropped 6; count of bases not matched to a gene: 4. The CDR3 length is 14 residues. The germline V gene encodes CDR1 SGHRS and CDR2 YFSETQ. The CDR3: CASRLLAGVNEQFF. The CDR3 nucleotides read TGCGCCAGCAGGCTACTAGCGGGAGTCAATGAGCAGTTCTTC.

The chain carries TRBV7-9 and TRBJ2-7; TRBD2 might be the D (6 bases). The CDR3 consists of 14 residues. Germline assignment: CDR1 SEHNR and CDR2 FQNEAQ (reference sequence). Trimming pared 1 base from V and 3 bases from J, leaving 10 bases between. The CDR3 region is CASSLVGGDYEQYF. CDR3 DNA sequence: TGTGCCAGCAGCTTAGTTGGCGGGGACTACGAGCAGTACTTC.

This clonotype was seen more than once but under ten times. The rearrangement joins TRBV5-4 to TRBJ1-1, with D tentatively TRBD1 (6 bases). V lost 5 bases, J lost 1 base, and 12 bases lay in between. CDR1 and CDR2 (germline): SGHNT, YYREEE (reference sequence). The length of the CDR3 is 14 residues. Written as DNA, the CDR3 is TGTGCCAGCAGGAACAGGGAGAAGAACACTGAAGCTTTCTTT. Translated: CASRNREKNTEAFF. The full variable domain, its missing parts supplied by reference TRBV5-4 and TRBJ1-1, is ETGVTQSPTHLIKTRGQQVTLRCSSQSGHNTVSWYQQALGQGPQFIFQYYREEENGRGNFPPRFSGLQFPNYSSELNVNALELDDSALYLCASRNREKNTEAFFGQGTRLTVV.

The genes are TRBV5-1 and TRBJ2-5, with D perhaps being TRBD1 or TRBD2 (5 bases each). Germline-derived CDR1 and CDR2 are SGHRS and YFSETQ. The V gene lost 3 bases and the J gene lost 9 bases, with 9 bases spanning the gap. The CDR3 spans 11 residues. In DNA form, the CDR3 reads TGCGCCAGCAGCTCAGGGACGGCCCAGTACTTC. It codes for CASSSGTAQYF. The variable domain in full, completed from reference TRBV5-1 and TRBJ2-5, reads KAGVTQTPRYLIKTRGQQVTLSCSPISGHRSVSWYQQTPGQGLQFLFEYFSETQRNKGNFPGRFSGRQFSNSRSEMNVSTLELGDSALYLCASSSGTAQYFGPGTRLLVL.

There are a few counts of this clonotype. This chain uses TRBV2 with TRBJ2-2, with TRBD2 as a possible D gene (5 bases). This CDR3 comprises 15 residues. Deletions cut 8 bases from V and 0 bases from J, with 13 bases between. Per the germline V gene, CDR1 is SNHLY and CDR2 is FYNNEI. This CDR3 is CASSELAPNTGELFF. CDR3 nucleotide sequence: TGTGCCAGCTCAGAGCTAGCCCCGAACACCGGGGAGCTGTTTTTT.

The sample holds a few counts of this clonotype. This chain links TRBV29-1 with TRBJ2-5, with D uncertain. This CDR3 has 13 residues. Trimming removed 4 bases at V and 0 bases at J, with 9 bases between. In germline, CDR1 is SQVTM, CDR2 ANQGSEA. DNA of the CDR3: TGCAGCGTTGCTCCCCGGTACCAAGAGACCCAGTACTTC. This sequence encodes CSVAPRYQETQYF.

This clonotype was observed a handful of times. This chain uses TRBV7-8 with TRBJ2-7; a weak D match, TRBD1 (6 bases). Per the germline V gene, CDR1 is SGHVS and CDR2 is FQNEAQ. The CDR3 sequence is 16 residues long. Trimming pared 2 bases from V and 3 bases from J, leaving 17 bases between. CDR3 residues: CASSLLWTGTIYEQYF. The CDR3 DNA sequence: TGTGCCAGCAGCTTATTATGGACCGGGACAATCTACGAGCAGTACTTC.

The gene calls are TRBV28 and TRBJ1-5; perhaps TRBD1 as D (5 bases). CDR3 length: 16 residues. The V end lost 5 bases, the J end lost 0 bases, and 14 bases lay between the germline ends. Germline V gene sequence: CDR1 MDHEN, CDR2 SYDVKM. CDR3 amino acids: CASSPGTVDSNQPQHF. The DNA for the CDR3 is TGTGCCAGCAGTCCAGGGACGGTAGATAGCAATCAGCCCCAGCATTTT.

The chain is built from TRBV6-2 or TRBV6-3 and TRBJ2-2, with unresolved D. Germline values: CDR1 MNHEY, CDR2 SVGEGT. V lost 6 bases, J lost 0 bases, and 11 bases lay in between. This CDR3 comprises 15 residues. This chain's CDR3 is CASRPDLTNTGELFF. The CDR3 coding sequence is TGTGCCAGCAGACCCGACTTGACGAACACCGGGGAGCTGTTTTTT.

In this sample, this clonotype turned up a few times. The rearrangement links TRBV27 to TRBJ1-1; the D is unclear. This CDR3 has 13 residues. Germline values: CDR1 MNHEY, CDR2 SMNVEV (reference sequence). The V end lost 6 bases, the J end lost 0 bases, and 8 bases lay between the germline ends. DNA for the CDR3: TGTGCCAGCAGCCACAGTTTGAACACTGAAGCTTTCTTT. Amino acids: CASSHSLNTEAFF.

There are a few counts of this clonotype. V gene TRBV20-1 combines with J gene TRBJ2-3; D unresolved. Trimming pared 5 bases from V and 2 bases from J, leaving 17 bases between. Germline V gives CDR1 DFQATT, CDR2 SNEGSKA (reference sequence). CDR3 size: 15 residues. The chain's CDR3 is CSAFGELQSTDTQYF. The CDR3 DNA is TGCAGTGCTTTTGGGGAACTGCAATCCACAGATACGCAGTATTTT.

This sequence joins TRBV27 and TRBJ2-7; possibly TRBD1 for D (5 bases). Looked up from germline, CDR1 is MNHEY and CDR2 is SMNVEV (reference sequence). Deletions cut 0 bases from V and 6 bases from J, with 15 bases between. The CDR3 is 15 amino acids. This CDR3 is CASSLSHPGLGEQYF. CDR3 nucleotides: TGTGCCAGCAGTTTATCTCACCCAGGGTTGGGCGAGCAGTACTTC.

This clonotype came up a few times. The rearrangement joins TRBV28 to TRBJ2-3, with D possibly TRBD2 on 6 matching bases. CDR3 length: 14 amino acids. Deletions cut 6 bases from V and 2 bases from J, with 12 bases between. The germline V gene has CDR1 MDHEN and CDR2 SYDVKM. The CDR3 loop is CASRAWRATDTQYF. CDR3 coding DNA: TGTGCCAGCAGAGCTTGGAGGGCCACAGATACGCAGTATTTT.

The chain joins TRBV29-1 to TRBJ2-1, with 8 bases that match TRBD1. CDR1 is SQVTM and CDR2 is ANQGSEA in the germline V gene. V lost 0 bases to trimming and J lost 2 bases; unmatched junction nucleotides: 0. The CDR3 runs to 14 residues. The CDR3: CSVEETGAYNEQFF. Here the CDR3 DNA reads TGCAGCGTTGAAGAGACAGGGGCCTACAATGAGCAGTTCTTC.

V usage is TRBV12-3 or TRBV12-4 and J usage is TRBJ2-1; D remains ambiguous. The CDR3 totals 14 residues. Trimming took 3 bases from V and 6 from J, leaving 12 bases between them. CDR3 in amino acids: CASSFSTSINEQFF. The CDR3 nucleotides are TGTGCCAGCAGTTTCTCGACTTCTATCAATGAGCAGTTCTTC.

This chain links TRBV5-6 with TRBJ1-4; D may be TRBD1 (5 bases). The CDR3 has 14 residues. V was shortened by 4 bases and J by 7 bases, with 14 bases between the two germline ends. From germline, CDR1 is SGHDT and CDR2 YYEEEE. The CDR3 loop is CASSRRGMGEKLFF. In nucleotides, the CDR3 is TGTGCCAGCAGCCGACGGGGGATGGGTGAAAAACTGTTTTTT.

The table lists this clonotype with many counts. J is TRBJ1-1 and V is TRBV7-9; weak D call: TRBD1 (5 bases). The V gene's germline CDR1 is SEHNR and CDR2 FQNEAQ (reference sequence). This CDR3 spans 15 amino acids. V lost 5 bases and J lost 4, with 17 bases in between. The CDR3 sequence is CASSRGGATTTEAFF. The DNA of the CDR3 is TGTGCCAGCAGCCGAGGCGGGGCGACCACCACTGAAGCTTTCTTT.

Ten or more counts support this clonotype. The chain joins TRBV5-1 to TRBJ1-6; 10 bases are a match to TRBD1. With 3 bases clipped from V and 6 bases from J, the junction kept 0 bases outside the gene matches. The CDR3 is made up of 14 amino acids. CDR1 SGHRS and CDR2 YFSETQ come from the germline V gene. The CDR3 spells CASSWTGGNSPLHF. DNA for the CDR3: TGCGCCAGCAGCTGGACAGGGGGTAATTCACCCCTCCACTTT.

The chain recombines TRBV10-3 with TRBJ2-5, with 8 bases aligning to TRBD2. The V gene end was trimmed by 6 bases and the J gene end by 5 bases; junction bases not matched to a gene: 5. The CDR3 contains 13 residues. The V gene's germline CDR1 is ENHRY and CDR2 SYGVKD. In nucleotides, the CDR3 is TGTGCCATCAGCGCGGGGGGCCGCGAGACCCAGTACTTC. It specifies CAISAGGRETQYF.

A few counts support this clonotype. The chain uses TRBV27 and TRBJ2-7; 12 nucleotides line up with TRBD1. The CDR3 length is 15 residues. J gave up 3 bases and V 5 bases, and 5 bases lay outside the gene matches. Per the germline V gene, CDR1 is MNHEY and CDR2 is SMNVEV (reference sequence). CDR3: CASSLRDRGLYEQYF. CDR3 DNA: TGTGCCAGCAGTCTCCGGGACAGGGGGCTCTACGAGCAGTACTTC.